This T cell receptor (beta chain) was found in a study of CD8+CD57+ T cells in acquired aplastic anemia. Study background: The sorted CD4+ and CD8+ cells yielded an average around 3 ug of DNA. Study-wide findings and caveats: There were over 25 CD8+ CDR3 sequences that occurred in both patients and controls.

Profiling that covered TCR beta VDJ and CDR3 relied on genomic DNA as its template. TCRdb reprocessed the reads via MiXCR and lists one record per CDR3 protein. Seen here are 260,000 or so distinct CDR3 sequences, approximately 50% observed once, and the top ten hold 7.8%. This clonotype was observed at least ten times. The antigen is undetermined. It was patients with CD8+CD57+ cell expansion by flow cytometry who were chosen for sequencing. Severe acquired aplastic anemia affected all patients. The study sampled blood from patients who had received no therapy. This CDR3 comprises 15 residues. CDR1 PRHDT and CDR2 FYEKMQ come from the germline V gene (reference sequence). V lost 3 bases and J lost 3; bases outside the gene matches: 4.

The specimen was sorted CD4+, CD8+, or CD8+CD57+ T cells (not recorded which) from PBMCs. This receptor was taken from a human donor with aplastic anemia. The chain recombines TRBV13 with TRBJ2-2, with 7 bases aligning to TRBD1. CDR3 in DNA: TGTGCCAGCAGCTTCCGGGACAGCTACACCGGGGAGCTGTTTTTT. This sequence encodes CASSFRDSYTGELFF.